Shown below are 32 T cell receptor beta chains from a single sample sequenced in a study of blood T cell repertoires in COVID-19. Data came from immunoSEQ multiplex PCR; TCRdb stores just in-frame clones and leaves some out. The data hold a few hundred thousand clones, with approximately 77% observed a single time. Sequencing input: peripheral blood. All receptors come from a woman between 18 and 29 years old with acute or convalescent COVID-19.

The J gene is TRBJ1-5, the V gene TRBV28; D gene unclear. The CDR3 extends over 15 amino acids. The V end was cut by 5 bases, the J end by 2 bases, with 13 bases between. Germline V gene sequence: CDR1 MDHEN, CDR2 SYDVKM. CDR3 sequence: CASSPYGSGNQPQHF. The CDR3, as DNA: TGTGCCAGCAGTCCCTACGGGTCTGGCAATCAGCCCCAGCATTTT.

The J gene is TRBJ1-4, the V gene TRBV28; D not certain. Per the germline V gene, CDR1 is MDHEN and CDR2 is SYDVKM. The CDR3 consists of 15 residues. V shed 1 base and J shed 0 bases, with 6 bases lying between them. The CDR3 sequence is CASSLYQSTNEKLFF. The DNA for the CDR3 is TGTGCCAGCAGTTTATATCAATCAACTAATGAAAAACTGTTTTTT.

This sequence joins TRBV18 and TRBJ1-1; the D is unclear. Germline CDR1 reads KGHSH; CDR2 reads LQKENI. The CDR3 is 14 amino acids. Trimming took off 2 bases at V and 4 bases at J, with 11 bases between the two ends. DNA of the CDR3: TGTGCCAGCTCACCAGGCCGTCCCCTCACTGAAGCTTTCTTT. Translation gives CASSPGRPLTEAFF.

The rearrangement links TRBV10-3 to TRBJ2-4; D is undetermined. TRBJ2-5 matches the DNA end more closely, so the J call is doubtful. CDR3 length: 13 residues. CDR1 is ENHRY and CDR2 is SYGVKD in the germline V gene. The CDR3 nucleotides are TGTGCCATCAGTGAGTCGAGGATGGAGACCCAGTACTTC. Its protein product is CAISESRMETQYF.

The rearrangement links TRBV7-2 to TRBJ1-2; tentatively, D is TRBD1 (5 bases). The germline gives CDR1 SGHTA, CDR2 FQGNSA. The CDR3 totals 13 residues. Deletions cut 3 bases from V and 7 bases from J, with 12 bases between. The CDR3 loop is CASSFDSPAGYTF. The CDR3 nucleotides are TGTGCCAGCAGCTTCGACAGCCCGGCTGGCTACACCTTC.

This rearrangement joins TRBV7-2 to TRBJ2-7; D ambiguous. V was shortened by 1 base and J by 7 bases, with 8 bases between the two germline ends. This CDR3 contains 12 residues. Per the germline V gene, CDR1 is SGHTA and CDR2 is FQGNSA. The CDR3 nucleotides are TGTGCCAGCAGCTTAGGATATCAGGAGCAGTACTTC. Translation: CASSLGYQEQYF.

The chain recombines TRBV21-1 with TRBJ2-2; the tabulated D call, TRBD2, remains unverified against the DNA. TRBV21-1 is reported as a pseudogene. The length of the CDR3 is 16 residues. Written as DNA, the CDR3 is TGTGCCAGCAGCAAAGGGGGCGGGAGGAACACCGGGGAGCTGTTTTTT. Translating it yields CASSKGGGRNTGELFF.

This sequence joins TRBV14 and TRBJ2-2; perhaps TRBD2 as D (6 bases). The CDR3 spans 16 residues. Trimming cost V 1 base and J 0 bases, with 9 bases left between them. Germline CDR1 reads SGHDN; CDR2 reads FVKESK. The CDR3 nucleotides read TGTGCCAGCAGCCAAGCGGGACTGGCGAACACCGGGGAGCTGTTTTTT. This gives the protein CASSQAGLANTGELFF.

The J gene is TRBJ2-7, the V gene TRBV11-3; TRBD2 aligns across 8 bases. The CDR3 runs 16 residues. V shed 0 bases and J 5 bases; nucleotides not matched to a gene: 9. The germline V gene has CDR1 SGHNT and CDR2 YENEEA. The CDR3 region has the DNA TGTGCCAGCAGCTTAGATCGCGAGCGGGAGCCACACGAGCAGTACTTC. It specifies CASSLDREREPHEQYF.

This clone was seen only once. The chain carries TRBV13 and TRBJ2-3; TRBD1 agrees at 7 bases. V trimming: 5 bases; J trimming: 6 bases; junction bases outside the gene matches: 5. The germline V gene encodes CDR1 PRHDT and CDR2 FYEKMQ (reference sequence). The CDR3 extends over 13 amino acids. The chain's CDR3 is CASSDRAEDTQYF. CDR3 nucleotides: TGTGCCAGCAGCGACAGGGCGGAGGATACGCAGTATTTT.

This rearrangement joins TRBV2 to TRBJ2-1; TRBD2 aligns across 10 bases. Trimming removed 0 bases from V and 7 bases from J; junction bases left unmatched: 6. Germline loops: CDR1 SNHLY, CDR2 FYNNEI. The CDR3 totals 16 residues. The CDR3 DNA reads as TGTGCCAGCAGTGAAGCCTGGGGGACTAGCGTTAATGAGCAGTTCTTC. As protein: CASSEAWGTSVNEQFF.

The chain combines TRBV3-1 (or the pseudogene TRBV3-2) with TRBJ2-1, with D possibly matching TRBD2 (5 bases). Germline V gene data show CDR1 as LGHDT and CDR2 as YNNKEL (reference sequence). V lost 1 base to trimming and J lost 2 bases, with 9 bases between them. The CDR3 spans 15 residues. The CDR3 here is CASSQVRVPYNEQFF. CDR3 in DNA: TGTGCCAGCAGCCAAGTGAGGGTTCCCTACAATGAGCAGTTCTTC.

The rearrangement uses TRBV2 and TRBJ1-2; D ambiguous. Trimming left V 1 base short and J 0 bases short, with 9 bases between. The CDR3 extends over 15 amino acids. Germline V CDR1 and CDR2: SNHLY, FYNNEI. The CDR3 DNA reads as TGTGCCAGCAGTGAAGGGGAGGGAGCTAACTATGGCTACACCTTC. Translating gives CASSEGEGANYGYTF.

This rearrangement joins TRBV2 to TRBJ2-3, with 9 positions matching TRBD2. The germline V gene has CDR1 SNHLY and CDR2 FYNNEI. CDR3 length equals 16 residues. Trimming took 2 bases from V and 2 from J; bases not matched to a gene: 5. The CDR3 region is CASSEPSSGITDTQYF. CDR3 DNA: TGTGCCAGCAGTGAACCGTCTAGCGGGATCACAGATACGCAGTATTTT.

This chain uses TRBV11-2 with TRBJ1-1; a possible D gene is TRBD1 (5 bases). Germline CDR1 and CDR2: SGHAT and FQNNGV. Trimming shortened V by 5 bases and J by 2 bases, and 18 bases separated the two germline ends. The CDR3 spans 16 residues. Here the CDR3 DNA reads TGTGCCAGCAGCCCCCGACCGACAGCCGTTAACACTGAAGCTTTCTTT. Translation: CASSPRPTAVNTEAFF.

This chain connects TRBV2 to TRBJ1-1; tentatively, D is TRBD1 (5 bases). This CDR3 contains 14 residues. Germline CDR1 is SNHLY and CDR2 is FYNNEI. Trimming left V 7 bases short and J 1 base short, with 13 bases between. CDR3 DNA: TGTGCCAGCATTCAGGGTTTAGGGAACACTGAAGCTTTCTTT. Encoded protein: CASIQGLGNTEAFF.

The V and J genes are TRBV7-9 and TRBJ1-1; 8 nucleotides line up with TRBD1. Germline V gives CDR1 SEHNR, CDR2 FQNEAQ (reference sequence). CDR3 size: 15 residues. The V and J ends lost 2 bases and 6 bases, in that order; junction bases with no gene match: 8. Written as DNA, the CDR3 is TGTGCCAGCAGCTTAATCGGACAGGGAGAGCCTGAAGCTTTCTTT. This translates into CASSLIGQGEPEAFF.

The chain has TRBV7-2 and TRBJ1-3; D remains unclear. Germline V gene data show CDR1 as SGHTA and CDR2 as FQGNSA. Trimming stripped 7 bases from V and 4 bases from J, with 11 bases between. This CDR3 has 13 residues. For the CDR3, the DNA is TGTGCCAGCACCTCAGCCCAAGGAAACACCATATATTTT. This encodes CASTSAQGNTIYF. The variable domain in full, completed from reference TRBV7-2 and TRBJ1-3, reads GAGVSQSPSNKVTEKGKDVELRCDPISGHTALYWYRQSLGQGLEFLIYFQGNSAPDKSGLPSDRFSAERTGGSVSTLTIQRTQQEDSAVYLCASTSAQGNTIYFGEGSWLTVV.

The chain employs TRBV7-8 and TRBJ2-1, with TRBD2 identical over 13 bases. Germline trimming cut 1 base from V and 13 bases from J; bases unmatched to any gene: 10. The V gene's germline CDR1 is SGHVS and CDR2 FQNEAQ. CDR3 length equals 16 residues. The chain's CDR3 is CASSLVQGLAGVGQFF. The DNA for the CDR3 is TGTGCCAGCAGCTTAGTCCAAGGACTAGCGGGAGTAGGTCAGTTCTTC. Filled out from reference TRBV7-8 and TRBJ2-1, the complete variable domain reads GAGVSQSPRYKVAKRGQDVALRCDPISGHVSLFWYQQALGQGPEFLTYFQNEAQLDKSGLPSDRFFAERPEGSVSTLKIQRTQQEDSAVYLCASSLVQGLAGVGQFFGPGTRLTVL.

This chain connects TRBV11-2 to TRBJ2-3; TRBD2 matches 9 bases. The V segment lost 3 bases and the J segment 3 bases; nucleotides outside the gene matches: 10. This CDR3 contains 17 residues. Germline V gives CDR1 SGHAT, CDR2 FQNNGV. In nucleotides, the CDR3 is TGTGCCAGCAGCTTTCAATGGATAGCGGGGGTTACAGATACGCAGTATTTT. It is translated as CASSFQWIAGVTDTQYF.

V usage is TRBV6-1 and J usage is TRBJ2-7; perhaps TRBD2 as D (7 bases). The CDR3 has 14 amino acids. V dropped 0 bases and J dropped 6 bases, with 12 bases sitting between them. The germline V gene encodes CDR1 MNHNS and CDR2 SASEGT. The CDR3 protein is CASSEAGGRVEQYF. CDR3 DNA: TGTGCCAGCAGTGAAGCCGGGGGGCGGGTCGAGCAGTACTTC.

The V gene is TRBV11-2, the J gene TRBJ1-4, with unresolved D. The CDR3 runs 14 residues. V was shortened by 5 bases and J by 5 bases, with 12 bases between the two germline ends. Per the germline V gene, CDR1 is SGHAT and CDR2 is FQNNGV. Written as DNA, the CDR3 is TGTGCCAGCAGCGCGCGCCCGGGGAATGAAAAACTGTTTTTT. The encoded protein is CASSARPGNEKLFF.

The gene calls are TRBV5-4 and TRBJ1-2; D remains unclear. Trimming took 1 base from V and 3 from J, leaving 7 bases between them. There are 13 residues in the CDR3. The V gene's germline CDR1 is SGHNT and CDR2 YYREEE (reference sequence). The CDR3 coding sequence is TGTGCCAGCAGCTTGATAGCAGACTATGGCTACACCTTC. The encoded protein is CASSLIADYGYTF.

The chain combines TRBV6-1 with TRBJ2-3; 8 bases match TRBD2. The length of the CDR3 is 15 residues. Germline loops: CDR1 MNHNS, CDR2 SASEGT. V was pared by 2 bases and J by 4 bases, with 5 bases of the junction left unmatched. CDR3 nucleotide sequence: TGTGCCAGCAGTGAAAGGGGACTAGTCCCAGATACGCAGTATTTT. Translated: CASSERGLVPDTQYF.

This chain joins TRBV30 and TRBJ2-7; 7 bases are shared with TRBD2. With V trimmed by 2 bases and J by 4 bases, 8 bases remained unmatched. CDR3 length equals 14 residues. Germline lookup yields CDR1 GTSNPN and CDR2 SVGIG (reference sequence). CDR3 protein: CAWSSWEGWYEQYF. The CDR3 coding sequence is TGTGCCTGGAGTTCGTGGGAGGGCTGGTACGAGCAGTACTTC. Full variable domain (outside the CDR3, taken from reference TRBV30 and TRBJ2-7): SQTIHQWPATLVQPVGSPLSLECTVEGTSNPNLYWYRQAAGRGLQLLFYSVGIGQISSEVPQNLSASRPQDRQFILSSKKLLLSDSGFYLCAWSSWEGWYEQYFGPGTRLTVT.

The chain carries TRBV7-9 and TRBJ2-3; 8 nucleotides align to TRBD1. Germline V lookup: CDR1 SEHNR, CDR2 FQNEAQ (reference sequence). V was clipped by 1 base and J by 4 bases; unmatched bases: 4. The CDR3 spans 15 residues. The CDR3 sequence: CASSLVRGLADTQYF. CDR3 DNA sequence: TGTGCCAGCAGCTTAGTCAGGGGGCTTGCAGATACGCAGTATTTT.

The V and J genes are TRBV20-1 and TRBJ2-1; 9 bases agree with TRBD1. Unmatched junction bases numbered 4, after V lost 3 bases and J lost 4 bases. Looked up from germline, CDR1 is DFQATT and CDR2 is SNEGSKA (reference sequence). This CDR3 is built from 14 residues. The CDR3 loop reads CSASPGQGYNEQFF. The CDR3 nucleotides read TGCAGTGCTAGTCCGGGACAGGGTTACAATGAGCAGTTCTTC.

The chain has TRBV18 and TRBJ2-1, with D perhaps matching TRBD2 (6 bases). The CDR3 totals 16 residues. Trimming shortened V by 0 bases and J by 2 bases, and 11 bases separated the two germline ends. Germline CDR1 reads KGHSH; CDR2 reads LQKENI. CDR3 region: CASSPPYGSTYNEQFF. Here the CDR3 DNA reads TGTGCCAGCTCACCACCGTACGGGAGCACCTACAATGAGCAGTTCTTC.

The CDR3 DNA sequence: TGTGCCAGCAGTTTATCTCAACCTCAGACAGGCCATGGCTACACCTTC. Protein sequence: CASSLSQPQTGHGYTF. The rearrangement uses TRBV27 and TRBJ1-2, with D perhaps matching TRBD1 (6 bases). Trimming took 0 bases from V and 6 from J, leaving 17 bases between them. The CDR3 is 16 residues long. Looked up from germline, CDR1 is MNHEY and CDR2 is SMNVEV (reference sequence).

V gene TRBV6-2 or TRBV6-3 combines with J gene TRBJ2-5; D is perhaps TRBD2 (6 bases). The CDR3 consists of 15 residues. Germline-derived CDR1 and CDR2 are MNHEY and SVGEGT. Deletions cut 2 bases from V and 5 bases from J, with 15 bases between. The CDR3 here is CASSYPTSLLETQYF. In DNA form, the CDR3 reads TGTGCCAGCAGTTACCCGACTAGTCTCCTGGAGACCCAGTACTTC.

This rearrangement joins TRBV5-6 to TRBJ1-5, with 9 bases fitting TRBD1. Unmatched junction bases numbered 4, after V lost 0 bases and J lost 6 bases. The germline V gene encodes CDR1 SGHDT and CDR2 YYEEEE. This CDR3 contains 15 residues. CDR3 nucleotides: TGTGCCAGCAGCTTGGGTACAGGGGGCATTCAGCCCCAGCATTTT. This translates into CASSLGTGGIQPQHF.

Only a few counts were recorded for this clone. The CDR3 is CSVEEDLSAGGGSPLHF. CDR3 bases: TGCAGCGTTGAAGAGGACCTGAGCGCAGGGGGCGGGTCACCCCTCCACTTT. The J gene is TRBJ1-6, the V gene TRBV29-1; 8 positions agree with TRBD1. The trim removed 0 bases at V and 10 bases at J, leaving 14 bases unmatched. CDR1 is SQVTM and CDR2 is ANQGSEA in the germline V gene. The CDR3 consists of 17 residues.